This TCR beta chain was identified in a study of blood T cells in healthy people across ages. Study results and caveats: Unsorted PBMC input precluded a conclusive naive versus antigen-experienced comparison. Both higher diversity and more naive CD4+ cells marked long-lived donors when set against aged donors.

Peripheral blood, 9.5 to 10 milliliters per donor, was collected. Turning to this clonotype: Its antigen is currently unknown.

Sample-barcoded 5' priming and a J-beta primer mix drove a second PCR of about 6 to 12 cycles. Researchers report that a template-switch adaptor with 12 random nucleotides tagged each cDNA molecule. A single record per CDR3 protein comes from TCRdb applying MiXCR to the 5' RACE reads. The data show some 1.1 million distinct CDR3 sequences, about two fifths seen once. Trimming removed 1 base from V and 8 bases from J, with 11 bases in between. Per the germline V gene, CDR1 is SGHTA and CDR2 is FQGNSA. CDR3 length: 13 residues. The genes are TRBV7-2 and TRBJ1-2, with no clear D. The source is a man aged 18 to 29 in good health. Sequencing was carried out using blood. The CDR3 DNA sequence: TGTGCCAGCAGCTTAGATAGGGATGAAGGCTACACCTTC. It encodes CASSLDRDEGYTF.